This T cell receptor beta chain was sequenced during a study of persistence of HIV-infected CD4 T cells. Stimulation used about 10 ug/mL lysate from CMV-infected fibroblasts. Sorting of responding CD4+ T cells relied on upregulated CD40 ligand together with CD69. Undetectable plasma HIV-1 RNA below 50 copies/mL lasted at least 4 years. The CDR3 consists of 16 residues. Trimming removed 5 bases from V and 4 bases from J; junction bases left unmatched: 10. In germline, CDR1 is SGHVS, CDR2 FQNEAQ. As regards this clone: Its antigen is as yet unknown.

Sequencing used immunoSEQ version 4 in survey mode. Assay: immunoSEQ multiplex PCR; the TCRdb copy retains only in-frame clones and omits some. The sample lists some 16,000 clones; approximately 65% were seen once. The sample here was CD4+ T cells sorted from PBMCs after approximately 20-hour stimulation, taken from a patient who received antiretroviral therapy. The TCR sequence derives from an adult woman with HIV who was CMV-seropositive. The chain recombines TRBV7-8 with TRBJ2-5, with 10 bases lining up with TRBD1. The CDR3 region is CASSARQGARGETQYF. Here the CDR3 DNA reads TGTGCCAGCAGCGCCCGACAGGGGGCGCGGGGAGAGACCCAGTACTTC.